One and the same sample provided the 16 T cell receptor beta chains below, sequenced in a study of cytomegalovirus exposure and HLA in healthy donors. With 60 Vbeta and 13 Jbeta primers, the PCR was carried out. TCRdb's table, derived via immunoSEQ multiplex PCR, lists solely in-frame clones and lacks some. The sample holds about 140,000 clones. Sequenced input: PBMCs. These receptors all come from a male donor in good health and CMV-seronegative.

With respect to this clone: The junction does not match germline at one end; this may be a read error. CDR3 nucleotide sequence: TGTGCTAGCAGCTCAGCTCTACAGGGGGCCCAAGAGACCCAGTACTTC. Its protein is CASSSALQGAQETQYF. The chain recombines TRBV7-7 with TRBJ2-5, with TRBD1 matching 9 bases. The CDR3 consists of 16 residues. CDR1 and CDR2 from the germline V gene are SSHAT and FNYEAQ (reference sequence).

The rearrangement links TRBV5-1 to TRBJ2-5, with TRBD2 matching 7 bases. There are 16 residues in the CDR3. From germline, CDR1 is SGHRS and CDR2 YFSETQ. Trimming removed 7 bases from V and 5 bases from J; junction bases left unmatched: 17. The CDR3 protein is CASALTEASGEETQYF. The CDR3 DNA follows: TGCGCCAGCGCTTTAACGGAGGCTAGCGGAGAGGAGACCCAGTACTTC.

V gene TRBV5-5 combines with J gene TRBJ1-5; TRBD1 is a possible D gene (6 bases). V was pared by 4 bases and J by 6 bases, with 11 bases between. This CDR3 is built from 13 residues. Germline values: CDR1 SGHKS, CDR2 YYEKEE (reference sequence). The CDR3 here is CASSRTEGQPQHF. The CDR3 DNA follows: TGTGCCAGCAGCCGGACAGAAGGTCAGCCCCAGCATTTT.

CDR3 region: CASSPSYEQYF. CDR3 coding DNA: TGTGCCAGCAGTCCTTCCTACGAGCAGTACTTC. V and J are TRBV27 and TRBJ2-7; no clear D. Germline V CDR1 and CDR2: MNHEY, SMNVEV (reference sequence). This CDR3 has 11 residues. V lost 5 bases to trimming and J lost 1 base, with 3 bases between them.

The rearrangement uses TRBV5-1 and TRBJ2-2; 7 bases agree with TRBD2. The germline gives CDR1 SGHRS, CDR2 YFSETQ. The length of the CDR3 is 15 residues. The ends lost 0 bases at V and 3 bases at J; junction bases unmatched: 2. The CDR3 DNA reads as TGCGCCAGCAGCTTGGACGGGGGGTACACCGGGGAGCTGTTTTTT. Protein product: CASSLDGGYTGELFF.

The chain joins TRBV4-2 to TRBJ1-3; 9 bases line up with TRBD1. From germline, CDR1 is LGHNA and CDR2 YNFKEQ. With 1 base clipped from V and 6 bases from J, the junction kept 16 bases outside the gene matches. The CDR3 has 19 residues. The CDR3 coding sequence is TGTGCCAGCAGCCAAGCTCGGGGACAGGGCCCCGGGGCTGAAAACACCATATATTTT. This sequence encodes CASSQARGQGPGAENTIYF.

The chain couples TRBV18 to TRBJ1-2; possibly TRBD1 for D (6 bases). CDR3 length: 15 amino acids. Germline V gene data show CDR1 as KGHSH and CDR2 as LQKENI. Trimming removed 3 bases from V and 2 bases from J, with 13 bases in between. CDR3 loop: CASSPRTDGNYGYTF. DNA for the CDR3: TGTGCCAGCTCACCCCGGACAGATGGGAACTATGGCTACACCTTC.

The rearrangement joins TRBV29-1 to TRBJ2-1; TRBD1 is a possible D gene (5 bases). CDR1 is SQVTM, CDR2 ANQGSEA, per germline. V dropped 8 bases and J dropped 5 bases, with 10 bases sitting between them. This CDR3 spans 11 amino acids. CDR3 nucleotide sequence: TGCAGCCCCAGGGATGACAATGAGCAGTTCTTC. This gives the protein CSPRDDNEQFF.

The chain recombines TRBV15 with TRBJ1-4, with D possibly TRBD1 on 5 matching bases. The CDR3 is 12 residues long. Trimming shortened V by 1 base and J by 8 bases, and 5 bases separated the two germline ends. Germline values: CDR1 LNHNV, CDR2 YYDKDF (reference sequence). The CDR3 DNA reads as TGTGCCACCAGCAGAGGGACAGAAAAACTGTTTTTT. Translated: CATSRGTEKLFF.

The V and J genes are TRBV11-3 and TRBJ2-7; D uncertain. CDR1 is SGHNT and CDR2 is YENEEA in the germline V gene. CDR3 size: 16 residues. V lost 6 bases and J 3 bases, leaving 21 bases between the germline ends. In DNA form, the CDR3 reads TGTGCCAGCAGTTTGGCAGTTCGAACTATCTACTACGAGCAGTACTTC. This encodes CASSLAVRTIYYEQYF.

The rearrangement links TRBV5-1 to TRBJ2-2; the D gene is possibly TRBD1 (5 bases). This CDR3 has 14 residues. Trimming stripped 2 bases from V and 7 bases from J, with 12 bases between. Germline V lookup: CDR1 SGHRS, CDR2 YFSETQ. The CDR3 region has the DNA TGCGCCAGCAGCTTCCCAGGGTTTGGCGGGGAGCTGTTTTTT. Translating gives CASSFPGFGGELFF.

CDR3 DNA: TGTGCCAGCTCACCTTCAGGGGAGTTCGCTGAAGCTTTCTTT. This sequence encodes CASSPSGEFAEAFF. This rearrangement joins TRBV18 to TRBJ1-1, with D tentatively TRBD1 (6 bases). V was trimmed by 3 bases and J by 6 bases, leaving 14 bases between them. The CDR3 sequence is 14 residues long. From germline, CDR1 is KGHSH and CDR2 LQKENI.

The chain employs TRBV5-1 and TRBJ1-2; D ambiguous. The V end was cut by 0 bases, the J end by 4 bases, with 10 bases between. This CDR3 is 14 amino acids long. The germline CDR1 and CDR2 sequences are SGHRS and YFSETQ. The CDR3 DNA reads TGCGCCAGCAGCTTGGCCGGACTAGGCTATGGCTACACCTTC. Protein product: CASSLAGLGYGYTF.

This chain connects TRBV15 to TRBJ1-6; D is uncertain. CDR3 length equals 12 residues. Germline loops: CDR1 LNHNV, CDR2 YYDKDF (reference sequence). Trimming removed 0 bases from V and 11 bases from J, with 5 bases in between. This CDR3 is CATSRDNTPLHF. CDR3 in DNA: TGTGCCACCAGCAGAGATAACACACCCCTCCACTTT.

The rearrangement links TRBV5-5 to TRBJ1-2; D perhaps matches TRBD1 (6 bases). V gave up 3 bases and J gave up 2 bases, with 17 bases separating them. Germline CDR1 reads SGHKS; CDR2 reads YYEKEE (reference sequence). The CDR3 spans 16 residues. CDR3 sequence reads: CASSSIPRDTNYGYTF. The CDR3 nucleotides are TGTGCCAGCAGCTCGATACCCCGGGACACCAACTATGGCTACACCTTC.

V is TRBV27 and J is TRBJ1-1; tentative D call: TRBD1 (5 bases). The V gene's germline CDR1 is MNHEY and CDR2 SMNVEV (reference sequence). This CDR3 region has 13 residues. V was cut by 4 bases and J by 0 bases, with 6 bases left in between. This CDR3 is CASSSRVNTEAFF. The CDR3, as DNA: TGTGCCAGCAGTTCCAGGGTGAACACTGAAGCTTTCTTT.